This TCR beta chain was recorded in a study of identical twins. Regarding the study as a whole: Invariant MAIT and iNKT cells could partly confound zero-insertion analyses. Out-of-frame alpha sequences shared by twins were enriched for low generation probability.

Each cDNA held unique molecular identifiers, and template switching gave it a universal primer site. TCRdb re-called the 5' RACE reads through MiXCR, storing one row per CDR3 protein. The table includes roughly 250,000 distinct CDR3 sequences, 11% to 15% detected once. The length of the CDR3 is 15 residues. V was pared by 1 base and J by 5 bases, with 6 bases of the junction left unmatched. Germline V lookup: CDR1 LNHNV, CDR2 YYDKDF (reference sequence). This clonotype was observed a handful of times. Its specificity is not known. The chain joins TRBV15 to TRBJ2-3; 7 nucleotides line up with TRBD1. This TCR was sampled from a woman aged 18 to 35 in good health. The sequenced material came from memory (CD45RO+) T cells sorted from blood. This CDR3 reads CATSRARTGGDTQYF. As DNA, the CDR3 is TGTGCCACCAGCAGAGCACGGACAGGAGGAGATACGCAGTATTTT. The full variable domain, in which reference TRBV15 and TRBJ2-3 provide the parts outside the CDR3, is DAMVIQNPRYQVTQFGKPVTLSCSQTLNHNVMYWYQQKSSQAPKLLFHYYDKDFNNEADTPDNFQSRRPNTSFCFLDIRSPGLGDTAMYLCATSRARTGGDTQYFGPGTRLTVL.